This TCR beta chain was profiled in a study of human T cells and chemical hapten exposure. The study's findings and limits: TCRs at high frequency, those above 1 in 1000, did not change with DPC sensitization.

Unfractionated whole blood yielded the extracted total RNA. Comments on this clonotype: The antigen is unknown.

This CDR3 contains 17 residues. V shed 3 bases and J shed 3 bases, with 20 bases lying between them. The library gave individual cDNA molecules unique molecular identifiers. Original processing methods: With a range of roughly 23,224 to 690,600, the median per sample was 95,638 TCRs. MiXCR, run by TCRdb on the 5' RACE reads, gives a single entry per CDR3 protein. The authors' filters were not applied to this entry. The repertoire has 80,000 or so distinct CDR3 sequences, about a sixth of them found once; the top ten carry around 7%. The source is a female donor in good health. The V and J genes are TRBV12-3 or TRBV12-4 and TRBJ1-1; TRBD1 might be the D (6 bases). CDR3 amino acids: CASSFGVGRGRYTEAFF. The CDR3 DNA follows: TGTGCCAGCAGTTTTGGGGTTGGCAGGGGAAGATACACTGAAGCTTTCTTT.